This T cell receptor beta chain was recovered during a study of radiotherapy plus CTLA-4 blockade in lung cancer. Study-wide background: Among all patients, roughly 17% showed objective responses, while about 30% had disease control.

With V trimmed by 0 bases and J by 5 bases, 7 bases remained unmatched. CDR3 length: 15 residues. Germline V CDR1 and CDR2: SGDLS, YYNGEE. Sequencing was performed with immunoSEQ multiplex PCR; in TCRdb, only in-frame clones are kept and a portion is missing. The sample has tens of thousands of clones, around 83% seen once. A few counts support this clone. Its specificity is unknown. General observations from the study: After radiotherapy and ipilimumab, tumor-derived clones expanded in peripheral blood. Strongest reported response predictors: early blood clone changes and post-radiation interferon-beta.

CTLA-4 blockade using ipilimumab, together with focal radiation, was received by patients with chemo-refractory metastatic non-small-cell lung cancer. Material: peripheral blood, obtained from a patient treated with radiotherapy plus ipilimumab. This clonotype was obtained from a human donor with non-small cell lung cancer who had stable disease on radiotherapy plus ipilimumab. V and J are TRBV9 and TRBJ2-5; 7 bases align to TRBD2. The CDR3 DNA is TGTGCCAGCAGCGTAGGGGGAGGGAGGGCGGAGACCCAGTACTTC. It specifies CASSVGGGRAETQYF.